This T cell receptor beta chain is from a study of cytomegalovirus exposure and HLA in healthy donors. The germline CDR1 and CDR2 sequences are GTSNPN and SVGIG (reference sequence). This CDR3 spans 13 amino acids. PCR involved 60 Vbeta and 13 Jbeta primers. Assay used: immunoSEQ multiplex PCR; TCRdb lists only in-frame clones, some missing. The sample holds approximately 150,000 clones, roughly 77% seen once. Sequencing was carried out using PBMCs. The chain joins TRBV30 to TRBJ2-7; TRBD1 might be the D (6 bases). The sequence derives from a young man in good health and CMV-seropositive. DNA of the CDR3: TGTGCGACGAAGGGGGTCGACAGCTACGAGCAGTACTTC. Its translation: CATKGVDSYEQYF.